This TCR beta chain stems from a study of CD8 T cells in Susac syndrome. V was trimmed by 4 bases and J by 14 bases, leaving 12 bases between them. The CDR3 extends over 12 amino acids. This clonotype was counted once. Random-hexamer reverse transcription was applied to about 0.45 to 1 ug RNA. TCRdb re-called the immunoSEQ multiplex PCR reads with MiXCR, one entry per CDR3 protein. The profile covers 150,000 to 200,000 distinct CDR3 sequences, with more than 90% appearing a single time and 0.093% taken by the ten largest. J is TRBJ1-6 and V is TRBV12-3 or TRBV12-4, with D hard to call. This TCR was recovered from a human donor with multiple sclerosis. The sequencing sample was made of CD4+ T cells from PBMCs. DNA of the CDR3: TGTGCCAGCAGTTCCGAAGATTATGCCCTCCACTTT. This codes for CASSSEDYALHF.